Here is one T cell receptor (beta chain) with its context. The antigen is not known. Cultured CD4+ T cell DNA underwent sequencing with the Oncomine TCR Beta short-read assay. Genomic DNA was isolated from cultured CD4+ T cells. TCRdb re-called the PCR reads through MiXCR, storing one row per CDR3 protein. The sample has about 14,000 distinct CDR3 sequences, 50% to 55% seen once. The entry originates in a study of vaccination and CD4 T cells after COVID-19. The treatment: roughly 11-day PBMC culture with coronavirus spike peptide pools or control peptides (ViraFEST assay). First, ViraFEST expanded antigen-specific T cells with peptide pools, and next it sequenced the TCRs. V gave up 4 bases and J gave up 5 bases; unmatched junction bases: 11. This CDR3 is built from 15 residues. CDR1 is SGHNT, CDR2 YYREEE, per germline (reference sequence).

The chain combines TRBV5-4 with TRBJ1-1; 7 nucleotides line up with TRBD1. The sequencing input was CD4+ T cells from blood, cultured in vitro. The TCR originated in a human donor who had recovered from COVID-19. The CDR3 here is CASSKNQGVWTEAFF. The CDR3 coding sequence is TGTGCCAGCAGCAAAAACCAGGGGGTTTGGACTGAAGCTTTCTTT.